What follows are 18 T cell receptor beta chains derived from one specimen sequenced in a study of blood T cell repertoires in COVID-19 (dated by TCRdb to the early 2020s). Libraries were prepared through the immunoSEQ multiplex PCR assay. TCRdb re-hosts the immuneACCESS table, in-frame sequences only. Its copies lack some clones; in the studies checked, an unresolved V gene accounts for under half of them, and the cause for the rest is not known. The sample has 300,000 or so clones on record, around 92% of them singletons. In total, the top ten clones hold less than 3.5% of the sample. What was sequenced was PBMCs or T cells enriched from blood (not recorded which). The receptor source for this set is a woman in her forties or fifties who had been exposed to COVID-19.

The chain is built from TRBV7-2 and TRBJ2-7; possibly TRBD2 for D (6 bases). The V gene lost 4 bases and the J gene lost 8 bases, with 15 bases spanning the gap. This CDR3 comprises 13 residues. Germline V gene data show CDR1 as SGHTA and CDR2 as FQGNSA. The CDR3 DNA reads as TGTGCCAGCAGCTGGCGGGACCACCACCAGCAGTACTTC. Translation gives CASSWRDHHQQYF.

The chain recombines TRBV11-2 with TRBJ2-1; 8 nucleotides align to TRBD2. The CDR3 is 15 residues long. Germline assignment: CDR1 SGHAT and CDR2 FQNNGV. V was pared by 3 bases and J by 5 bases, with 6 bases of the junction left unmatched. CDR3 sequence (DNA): TGTGCCAGCAGCTTGGGCGGGGGGCCCGACAATGAGCAGTTCTTC. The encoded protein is CASSLGGGPDNEQFF.

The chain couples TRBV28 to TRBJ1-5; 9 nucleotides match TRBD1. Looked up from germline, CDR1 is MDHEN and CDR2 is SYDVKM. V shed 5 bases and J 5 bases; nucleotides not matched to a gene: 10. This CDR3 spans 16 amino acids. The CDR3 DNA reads TGTGCCAGCAGTAGTTGGCCGACAGGGGGGGATCAGCCCCAGCATTTT. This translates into CASSSWPTGGDQPQHF.

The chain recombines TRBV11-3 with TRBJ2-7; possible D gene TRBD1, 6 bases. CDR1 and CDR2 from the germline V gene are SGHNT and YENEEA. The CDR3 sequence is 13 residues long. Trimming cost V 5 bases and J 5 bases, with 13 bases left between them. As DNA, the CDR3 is TGTGCCAGCAGCGAACAGGGTTTCGACGAGCAGTACTTC. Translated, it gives CASSEQGFDEQYF.

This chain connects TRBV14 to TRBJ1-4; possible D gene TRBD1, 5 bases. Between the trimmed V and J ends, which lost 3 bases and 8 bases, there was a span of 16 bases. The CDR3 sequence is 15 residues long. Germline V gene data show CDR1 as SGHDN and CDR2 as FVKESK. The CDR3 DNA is TGTGCCAGCAGCCAGAGCGAGGGGAGGAGCGAAAAACTGTTTTTT. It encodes CASSQSEGRSEKLFF.

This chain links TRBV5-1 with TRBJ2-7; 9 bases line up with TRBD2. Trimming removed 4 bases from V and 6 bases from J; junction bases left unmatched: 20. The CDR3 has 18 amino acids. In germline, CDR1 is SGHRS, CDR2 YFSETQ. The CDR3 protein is CASSPNTLAGGENLEQYF. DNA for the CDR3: TGCGCCAGCAGCCCAAATACCCTCGCGGGGGGGGAGAACCTCGAGCAGTACTTC. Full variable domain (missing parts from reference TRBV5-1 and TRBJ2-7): KAGVTQTPRYLIKTRGQQVTLSCSPISGHRSVSWYQQTPGQGLQFLFEYFSETQRNKGNFPGRFSGRQFSNSRSEMNVSTLELGDSALYLCASSPNTLAGGENLEQYFGPGTRLTVT.

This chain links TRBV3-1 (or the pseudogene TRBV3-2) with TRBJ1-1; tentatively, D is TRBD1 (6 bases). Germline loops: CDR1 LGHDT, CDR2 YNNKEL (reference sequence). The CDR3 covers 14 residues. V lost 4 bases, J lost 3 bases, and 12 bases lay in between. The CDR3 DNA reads TGTGCCAGCAGCCGGGCAGGGGCAGACACTGAAGCTTTCTTT. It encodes CASSRAGADTEAFF.

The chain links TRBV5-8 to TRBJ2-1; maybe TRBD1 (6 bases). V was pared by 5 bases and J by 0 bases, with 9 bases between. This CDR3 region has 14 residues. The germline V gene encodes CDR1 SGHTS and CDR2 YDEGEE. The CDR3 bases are TGTGCCAGCAGACAGGGCCTCTCCTACAATGAGCAGTTCTTC. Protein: CASRQGLSYNEQFF.

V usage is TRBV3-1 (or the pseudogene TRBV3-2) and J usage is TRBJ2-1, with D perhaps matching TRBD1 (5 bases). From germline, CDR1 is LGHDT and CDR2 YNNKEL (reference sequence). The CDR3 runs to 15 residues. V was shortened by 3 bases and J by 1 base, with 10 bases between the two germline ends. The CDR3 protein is CASSHPQGSYNEQFF. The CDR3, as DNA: TGTGCCAGCAGCCACCCGCAGGGTTCCTACAATGAGCAGTTCTTC.

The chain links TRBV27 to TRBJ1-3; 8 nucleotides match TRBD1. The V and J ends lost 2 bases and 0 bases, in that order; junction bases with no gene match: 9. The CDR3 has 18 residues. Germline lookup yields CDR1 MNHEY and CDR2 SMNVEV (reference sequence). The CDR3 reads CASSLEDREKGSGNTIYF. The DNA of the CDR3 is TGTGCCAGCAGTTTAGAGGACAGGGAAAAGGGCTCTGGAAACACCATATATTTT.

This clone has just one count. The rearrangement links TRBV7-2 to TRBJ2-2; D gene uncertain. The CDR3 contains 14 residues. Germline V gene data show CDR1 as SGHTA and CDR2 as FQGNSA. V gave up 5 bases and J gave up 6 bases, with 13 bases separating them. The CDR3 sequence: CASSALRVAGELFF. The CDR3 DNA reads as TGTGCCAGCAGCGCACTCCGGGTAGCCGGGGAGCTGTTTTTT.

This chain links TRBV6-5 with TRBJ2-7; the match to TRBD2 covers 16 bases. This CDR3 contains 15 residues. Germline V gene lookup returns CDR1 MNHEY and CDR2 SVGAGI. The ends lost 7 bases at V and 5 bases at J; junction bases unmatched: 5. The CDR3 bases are TGTGCCAGCATCGGGACTAGCGGGGGGGCCCACGAGCAGTACTTC. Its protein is CASIGTSGGAHEQYF.

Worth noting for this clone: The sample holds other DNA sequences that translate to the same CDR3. CDR3 in DNA: TGTGCCATCAGTGAGTCAGGGAGCTCCTACGAGCAGTACTTC. Encoded protein: CAISESGSSYEQYF. This sequence joins TRBV10-3 and TRBJ2-7, with D possibly matching TRBD2 (5 bases). The CDR3 totals 14 residues. Germline CDR1 and CDR2: ENHRY and SYGVKD. V was shortened by 0 bases and J by 0 bases, with 6 bases between the two germline ends.

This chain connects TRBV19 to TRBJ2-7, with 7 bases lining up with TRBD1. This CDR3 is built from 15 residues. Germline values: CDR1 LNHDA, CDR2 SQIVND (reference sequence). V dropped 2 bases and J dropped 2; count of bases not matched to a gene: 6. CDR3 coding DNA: TGTGCCAGTAGTATATCGACAGGGAAGGCCTACGAGCAGTACTTC. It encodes CASSISTGKAYEQYF. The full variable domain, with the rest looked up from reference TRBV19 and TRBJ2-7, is DGGITQSPKYLFRKEGQNVTLSCEQNLNHDAMYWYRQDPGQGLRLIYYSQIVNDFQKGDIAEGYSVSREKKESFPLTVTSAQKNPTAFYLCASSISTGKAYEQYFGPGTRLTVT.

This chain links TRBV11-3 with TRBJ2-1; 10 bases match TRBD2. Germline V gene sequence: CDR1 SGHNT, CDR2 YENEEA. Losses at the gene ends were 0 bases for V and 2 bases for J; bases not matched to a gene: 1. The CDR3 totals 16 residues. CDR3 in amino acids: CASSLETSGAYNEQFF. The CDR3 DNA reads TGTGCCAGCAGCTTAGAAACTAGCGGGGCCTACAATGAGCAGTTCTTC.

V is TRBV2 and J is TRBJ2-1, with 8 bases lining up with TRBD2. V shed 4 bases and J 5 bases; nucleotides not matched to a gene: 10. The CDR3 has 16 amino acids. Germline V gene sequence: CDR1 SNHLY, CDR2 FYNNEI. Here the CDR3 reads CASSGGNSGGNNEQFF. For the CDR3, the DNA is TGTGCCAGCAGTGGGGGGAACAGCGGGGGCAACAATGAGCAGTTCTTC.

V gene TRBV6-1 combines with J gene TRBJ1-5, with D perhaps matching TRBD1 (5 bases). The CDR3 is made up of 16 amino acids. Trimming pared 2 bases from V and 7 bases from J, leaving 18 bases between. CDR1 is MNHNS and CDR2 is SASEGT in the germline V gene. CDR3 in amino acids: CASSEQTGTLGQPQHF. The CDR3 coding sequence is TGTGCCAGCAGTGAACAGACCGGGACTCTAGGCCAGCCCCAGCATTTT.

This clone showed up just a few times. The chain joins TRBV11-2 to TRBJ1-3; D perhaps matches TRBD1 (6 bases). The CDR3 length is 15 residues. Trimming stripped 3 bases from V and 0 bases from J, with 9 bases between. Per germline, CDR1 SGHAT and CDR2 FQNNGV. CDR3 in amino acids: CASSFGTSSGNTIYF. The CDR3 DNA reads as TGTGCCAGCAGCTTCGGGACAAGCTCTGGAAACACCATATATTTT. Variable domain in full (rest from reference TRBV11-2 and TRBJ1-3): EAGVAQSPRYKIIEKRQSVAFWCNPISGHATLYWYQQILGQGPKLLIQFQNNGVVDDSQLPKDRFSAERLKGVDSTLKIQPAKLEDSAVYLCASSFGTSSGNTIYFGEGSWLTVV.